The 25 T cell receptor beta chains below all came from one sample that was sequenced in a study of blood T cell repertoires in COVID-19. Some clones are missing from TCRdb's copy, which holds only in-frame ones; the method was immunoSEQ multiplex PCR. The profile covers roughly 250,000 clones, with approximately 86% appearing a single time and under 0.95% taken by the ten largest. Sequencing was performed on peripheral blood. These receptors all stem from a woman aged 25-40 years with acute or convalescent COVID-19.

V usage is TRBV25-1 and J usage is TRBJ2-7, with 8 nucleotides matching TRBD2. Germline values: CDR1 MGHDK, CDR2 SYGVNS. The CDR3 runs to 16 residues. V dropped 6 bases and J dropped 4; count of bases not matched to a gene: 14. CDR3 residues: CASSRPLAGRGYEQYF. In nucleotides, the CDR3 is TGTGCCAGCAGCAGACCATTAGCGGGACGAGGGTACGAGCAGTACTTC.

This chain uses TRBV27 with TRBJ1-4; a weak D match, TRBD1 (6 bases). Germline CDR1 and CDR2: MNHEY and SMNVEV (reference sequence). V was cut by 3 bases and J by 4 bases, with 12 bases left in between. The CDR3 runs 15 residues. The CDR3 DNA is TGTGCCAGCAGTTTGGGGAGAGGGGGTAATGAAAAACTGTTTTTT. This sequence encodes CASSLGRGGNEKLFF.

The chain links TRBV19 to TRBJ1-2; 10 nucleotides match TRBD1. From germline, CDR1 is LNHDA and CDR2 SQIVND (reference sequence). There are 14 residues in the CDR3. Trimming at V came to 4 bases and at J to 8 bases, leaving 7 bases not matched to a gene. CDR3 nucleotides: TGTGCCAGTAGTACCCGGACAGGGGGGAAAGGCTACACCTTC. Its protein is CASSTRTGGKGYTF.

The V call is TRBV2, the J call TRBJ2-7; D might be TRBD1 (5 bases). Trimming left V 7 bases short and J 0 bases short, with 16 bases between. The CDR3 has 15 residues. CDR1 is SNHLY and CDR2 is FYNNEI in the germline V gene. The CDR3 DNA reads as TGTGCCAGCAACGGTGGCAGGGTAAACTCCTACGAGCAGTACTTC. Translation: CASNGGRVNSYEQYF.

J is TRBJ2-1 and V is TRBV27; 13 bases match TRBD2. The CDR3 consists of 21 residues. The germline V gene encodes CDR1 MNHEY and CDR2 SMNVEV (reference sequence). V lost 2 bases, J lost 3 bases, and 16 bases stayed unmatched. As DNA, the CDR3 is TGTGCCAGCAGTTTAGGCCCTGGACTAGCGGGAGAAGTGGCCCTCTACAATGAGCAGTTCTTC. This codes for CASSLGPGLAGEVALYNEQFF.

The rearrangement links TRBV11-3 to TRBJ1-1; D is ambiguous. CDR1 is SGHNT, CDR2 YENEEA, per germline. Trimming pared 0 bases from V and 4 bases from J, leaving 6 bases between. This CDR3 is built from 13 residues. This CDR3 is CASSLDPVTEAFF. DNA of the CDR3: TGTGCCAGCAGCTTAGATCCTGTCACTGAAGCTTTCTTT.

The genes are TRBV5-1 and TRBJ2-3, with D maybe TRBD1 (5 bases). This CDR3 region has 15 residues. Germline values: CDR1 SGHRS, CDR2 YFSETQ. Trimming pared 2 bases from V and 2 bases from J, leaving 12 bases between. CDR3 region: CASSLRGVHTDTQYF. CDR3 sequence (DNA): TGCGCCAGCAGCTTAAGGGGCGTCCACACAGATACGCAGTATTTT.

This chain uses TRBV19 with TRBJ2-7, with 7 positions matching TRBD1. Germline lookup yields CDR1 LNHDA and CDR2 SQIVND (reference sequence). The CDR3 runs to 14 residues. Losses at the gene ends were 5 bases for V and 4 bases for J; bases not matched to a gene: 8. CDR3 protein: CASSPTGTEYEQYF. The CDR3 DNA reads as TGTGCCAGTAGTCCGACCGGGACAGAGTACGAGCAGTACTTC.

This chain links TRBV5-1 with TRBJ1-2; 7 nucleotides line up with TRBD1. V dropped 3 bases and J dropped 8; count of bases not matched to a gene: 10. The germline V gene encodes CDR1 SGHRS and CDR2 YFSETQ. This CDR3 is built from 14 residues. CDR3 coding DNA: TGCGCCAGCAGCTCGGGACAGCCAACTCGCGGCTACACCTTC. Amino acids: CASSSGQPTRGYTF.

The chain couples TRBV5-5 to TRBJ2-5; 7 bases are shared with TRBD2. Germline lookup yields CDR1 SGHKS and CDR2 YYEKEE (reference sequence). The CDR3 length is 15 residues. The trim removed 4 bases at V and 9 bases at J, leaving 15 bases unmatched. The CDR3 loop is CASSQGGRPPRAQYF. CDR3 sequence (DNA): TGTGCCAGCAGCCAAGGCGGGAGACCCCCGAGGGCCCAGTACTTC.

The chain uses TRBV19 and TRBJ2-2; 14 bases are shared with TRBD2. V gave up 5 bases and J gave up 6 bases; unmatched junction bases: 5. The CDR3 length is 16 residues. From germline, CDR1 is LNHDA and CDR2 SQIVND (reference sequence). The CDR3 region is CASSGRLAGGPGELFF. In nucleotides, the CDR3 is TGTGCCAGTAGTGGCCGACTAGCGGGAGGGCCCGGGGAGCTGTTTTTT.

For the CDR3, the DNA is TGTGCCAGTAGTATGTTAAGCGGGTCCGGAAGCTCCTACAATGAGCAGTTCTTC. It specifies CASSMLSGSGSSYNEQFF. V gene TRBV19 combines with J gene TRBJ2-1; tentatively, D is TRBD2 (6 bases). CDR3 size: 18 residues. V shed 3 bases and J shed 0 bases, with 18 bases lying between them. CDR1 is LNHDA, CDR2 SQIVND, per germline (reference sequence).

In nucleotides, the CDR3 is TGTGCCAGCTCACCACCGGACAGGGCGAACACCGGGGAGCTGTTTTTT. Translating it yields CASSPPDRANTGELFF. The gene calls are TRBV18 and TRBJ2-2; 8 bases are shared with TRBD1. Germline CDR1 KGHSH, CDR2 LQKENI. V lost 0 bases, J lost 0 bases, and 0 bases stayed unmatched. The CDR3 length is 16 residues.

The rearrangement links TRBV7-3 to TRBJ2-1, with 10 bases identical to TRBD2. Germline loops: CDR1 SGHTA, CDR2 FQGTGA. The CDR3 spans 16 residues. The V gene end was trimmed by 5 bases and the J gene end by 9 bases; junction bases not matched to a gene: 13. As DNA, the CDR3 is TGTGCCAGCAGCCTATCATCCAGCGGGAGGGCCGGTGAGCAGTTCTTC. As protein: CASSLSSSGRAGEQFF.

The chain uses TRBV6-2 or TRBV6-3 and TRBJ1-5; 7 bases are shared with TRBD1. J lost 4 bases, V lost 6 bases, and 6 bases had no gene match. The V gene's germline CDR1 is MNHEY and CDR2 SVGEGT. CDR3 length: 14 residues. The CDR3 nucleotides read TGTGCCAGCAGCCACCCGGGACAGAATCAGCCCCAGCATTTT. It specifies CASSHPGQNQPQHF.

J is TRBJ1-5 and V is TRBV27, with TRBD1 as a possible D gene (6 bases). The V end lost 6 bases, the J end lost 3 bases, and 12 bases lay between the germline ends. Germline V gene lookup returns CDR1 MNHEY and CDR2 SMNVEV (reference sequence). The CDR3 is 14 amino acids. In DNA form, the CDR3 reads TGTGCCAGCAGGCAGGGGATTAACAATCAGCCCCAGCATTTT. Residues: CASRQGINNQPQHF.

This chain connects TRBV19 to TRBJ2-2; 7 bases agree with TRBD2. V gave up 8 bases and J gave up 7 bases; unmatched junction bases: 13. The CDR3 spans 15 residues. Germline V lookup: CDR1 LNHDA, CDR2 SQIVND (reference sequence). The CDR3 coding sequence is TGTGCCAGTCGGGCTAGCGGCCATTGGGGCGGGGAGCTGTTTTTT. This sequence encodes CASRASGHWGGELFF.

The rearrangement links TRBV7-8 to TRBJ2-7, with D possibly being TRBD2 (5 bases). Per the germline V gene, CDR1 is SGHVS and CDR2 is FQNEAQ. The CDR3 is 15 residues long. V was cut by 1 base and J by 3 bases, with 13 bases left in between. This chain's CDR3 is CASSLGSSQHYEQYF. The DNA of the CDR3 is TGTGCCAGCAGCTTAGGGTCTAGCCAACACTACGAGCAGTACTTC.

For the CDR3, the DNA is TGTGCCAGCAGTGCGGGACAGGGCAACCAAGAGACCCAGTACTTC. This translates into CASSAGQGNQETQYF. V and J are TRBV25-1 and TRBJ2-5, with 9 bases that match TRBD1. CDR1 is MGHDK and CDR2 is SYGVNS in the germline V gene. The CDR3 is made up of 15 amino acids. V was pared by 4 bases and J by 0 bases, with 3 bases of the junction left unmatched.

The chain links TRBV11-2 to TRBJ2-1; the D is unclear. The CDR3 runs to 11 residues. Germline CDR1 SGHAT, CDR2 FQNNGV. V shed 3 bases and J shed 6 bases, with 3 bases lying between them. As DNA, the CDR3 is TGTGCCAGCAGCTTCCGCAATGAGCAGTTCTTC. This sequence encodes CASSFRNEQFF.

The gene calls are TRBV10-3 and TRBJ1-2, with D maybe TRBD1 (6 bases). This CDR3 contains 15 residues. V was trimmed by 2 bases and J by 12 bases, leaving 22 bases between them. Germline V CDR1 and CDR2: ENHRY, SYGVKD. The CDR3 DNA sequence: TGTGCCATCAGTGAGGCTGTGGGCAGGGGCCCTAGGAACACCTTC. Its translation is CAISEAVGRGPRNTF.

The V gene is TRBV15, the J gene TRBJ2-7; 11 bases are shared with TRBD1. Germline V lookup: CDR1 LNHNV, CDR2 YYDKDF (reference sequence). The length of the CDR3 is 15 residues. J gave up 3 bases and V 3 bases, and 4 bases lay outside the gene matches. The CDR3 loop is CATSSGTGGDYEQYF. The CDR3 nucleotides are TGTGCCACCAGCAGCGGGACAGGGGGTGACTACGAGCAGTACTTC.

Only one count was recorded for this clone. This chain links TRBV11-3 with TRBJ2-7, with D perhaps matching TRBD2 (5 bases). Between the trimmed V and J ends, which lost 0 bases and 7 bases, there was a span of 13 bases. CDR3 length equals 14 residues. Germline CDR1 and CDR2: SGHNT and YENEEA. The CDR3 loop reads CASSLDGGPGEQYF. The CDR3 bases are TGTGCCAGCAGCTTAGACGGAGGTCCGGGAGAGCAGTACTTC.

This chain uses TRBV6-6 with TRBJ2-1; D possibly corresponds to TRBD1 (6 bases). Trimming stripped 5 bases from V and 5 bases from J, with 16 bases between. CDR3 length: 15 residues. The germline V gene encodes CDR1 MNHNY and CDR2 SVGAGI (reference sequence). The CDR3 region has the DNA TGTGCCAGCAGTAACCCCGGGACAAGAAACAATGAGCAGTTCTTC. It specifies CASSNPGTRNNEQFF.

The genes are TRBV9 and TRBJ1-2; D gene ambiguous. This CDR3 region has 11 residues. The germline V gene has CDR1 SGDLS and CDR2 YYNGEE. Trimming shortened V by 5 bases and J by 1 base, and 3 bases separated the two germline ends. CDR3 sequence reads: CASSNNYGYTF. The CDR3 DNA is TGTGCCAGCAGTAATAACTATGGCTACACCTTC. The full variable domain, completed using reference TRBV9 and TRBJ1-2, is DSGVTQTPKHLITATGQRVTLRCSPRSGDLSVYWYQQSLDQGLQFLIQYYNGEERAKGNILERFSAQQFPDLHSELNLSSLELGDSALYFCASSNNYGYTFGSGTRLTVV.